These 26 T cell receptor beta chains were sequenced from one sample in a study of T cell responses to AZD1222 COVID-19 vaccine (dated by TCRdb to the early 2020s). The library relied on the immunoSEQ multiplex PCR assay. The table was pulled from immuneACCESS by TCRdb, which kept in-frame rearrangements only. Such tables lose some clones; where checked, under half of the loss comes from unresolved V genes, and the rest has no known cause. The sample has approximately 120,000 clones on record, roughly nine tenths of them singletons. The top ten clones comprise about 4.2% of the sample. The intended sense of this specimen's time point label: baseline before first vaccination. Sequenced material: peripheral blood, taken on day 0 of AZD1222 vaccination. The receptors here all came from an adult in good health.

V gene TRBV6-1 combines with J gene TRBJ1-5; no firm D call. CDR3 length: 17 amino acids. Germline V lookup: CDR1 MNHNS, CDR2 SASEGT. V lost 0 bases, J lost 8 bases, and 20 bases lay in between. In DNA, the CDR3 is TGTGCCAGCAGTGAAGCTTTCTTGGCTCTACCGGGTAAGCCCCAGCATTTT. Amino acids: CASSEAFLALPGKPQHF.

This chain uses TRBV14 with TRBJ2-1; 8 nucleotides line up with TRBD1. Trimming at V came to 0 bases and at J to 7 bases, leaving 8 bases not matched to a gene. Germline V gene data show CDR1 as SGHDN and CDR2 as FVKESK. This CDR3 has 16 residues. In nucleotides, the CDR3 is TGTGCCAGCAGCCAAGAAGGCAGGGGGCGGATTAATGAGCAGTTCTTC. As protein: CASSQEGRGRINEQFF.

The rearrangement uses TRBV7-2 and TRBJ1-2, with D possibly TRBD1 on 5 matching bases. This CDR3 region has 13 residues. CDR1 and CDR2 from the germline V gene are SGHTA and FQGNSA. Trimming stripped 4 bases from V and 4 bases from J, with 10 bases between. In DNA form, the CDR3 reads TGTGCCAGCAGCTCAGGGCTACGCTATGGCTACACCTTC. Amino acid sequence: CASSSGLRYGYTF.

This clone was recorded only once. V and J are TRBV6-1 and TRBJ1-6; D perhaps matches TRBD1 (5 bases). V lost 1 base to trimming and J lost 10 bases, with 8 bases between them. Germline V gene lookup returns CDR1 MNHNS and CDR2 SASEGT. This CDR3 comprises 13 residues. Written as DNA, the CDR3 is TGTGCCAGCAGTGAAGTTGGGGGATCACCCCTCCACTTT. This encodes CASSEVGGSPLHF.

As concerns this clone: The DNA is omitted, as the CDR3 cannot be located on it reliably, and the CDR3 follows TCRdb's listing. This sequence joins TRBV24-1 and TRBJ1-2. The V gene's germline CDR1 is KGHDR and CDR2 SFDVKD. The CDR3 spans 20 residues, counting both ends. The CDR3 loop reads CATSVPLILWLHLRFYGYTF.

The chain uses TRBV13 and TRBJ1-1; weak D call: TRBD1 (6 bases). In germline, CDR1 is PRHDT, CDR2 FYEKMQ (reference sequence). The V end lost 0 bases, the J end lost 4 bases, and 12 bases lay between the germline ends. CDR3 length: 15 residues. The CDR3 DNA reads as TGTGCCAGCAGCTTAGGAGGGGGTGGTGGCACTGAAGCTTTCTTT. Its protein is CASSLGGGGGTEAFF.

The chain employs TRBV6-6 and TRBJ1-3; no clear D gene. V dropped 0 bases and J dropped 4 bases, with 10 bases sitting between them. The CDR3 sequence is 15 residues long. Germline V gives CDR1 MNHNY, CDR2 SVGAGI (reference sequence). This CDR3 reads CASSYSSGSGNTIYF. The CDR3, as DNA: TGTGCCAGCAGTTACTCGTCGGGAAGCGGAAACACCATATATTTT.

This chain uses TRBV15 with TRBJ1-2; tentatively, D is TRBD1 (6 bases). This CDR3 has 14 residues. Trimming stripped 0 bases from V and 6 bases from J, with 11 bases between. The V gene's germline CDR1 is LNHNV and CDR2 YYDKDF (reference sequence). The CDR3 sequence: CATSRDGAGDGYTF. CDR3 bases: TGTGCCACCAGCAGAGATGGGGCAGGGGATGGCTACACCTTC.

This clone came up a few times. The rearrangement links TRBV7-9 to TRBJ1-4; TRBD1 might be the D (5 bases). This CDR3 is 13 amino acids long. From germline, CDR1 is SEHNR and CDR2 FQNEAQ (reference sequence). V was cut by 3 bases and J by 8 bases, with 10 bases left in between. CDR3 sequence: CASSFRVREKLFF. CDR3 DNA: TGTGCCAGCAGCTTCAGGGTCAGGGAAAAACTGTTTTTT.

CDR3 in DNA: TGTGCCAGCAGTTACTCCGGGGGGACCTATAATGAAAAACTGTTTTTT. Amino acids: CASSYSGGTYNEKLFF. The chain uses TRBV6-5 and TRBJ1-4; TRBD1 is a possible D gene (5 bases). The germline gives CDR1 MNHEY, CDR2 SVGAGI. This CDR3 spans 16 amino acids. Trimming removed 0 bases at V and 4 bases at J, with 12 bases between.

The chain uses TRBV7-2 and TRBJ2-3; the D is unclear. CDR1 is SGHTA and CDR2 is FQGNSA in the germline V gene. The V end was cut by 2 bases, the J end by 2 bases, with 5 bases between. The CDR3 sequence is 13 residues long. The CDR3 loop is CASSLPNTDTQYF. In DNA, the CDR3 is TGTGCCAGCAGCTTACCCAACACAGATACGCAGTATTTT.

This clone came up once. This chain connects TRBV4-3 to TRBJ1-2; no reliable D call. The CDR3 covers 14 residues. CDR1 and CDR2 from the germline V gene are LGHNA and YSLEER. V lost 0 bases, J lost 5 bases, and 10 bases lay in between. As DNA, the CDR3 is TGCGCCAGCAGCCAAGAAGCAGGATATTATGGCTACACCTTC. Its protein product is CASSQEAGYYGYTF.

This clone has just one count. The chain couples TRBV10-3 to TRBJ1-1; D is unclear. Germline V gives CDR1 ENHRY, CDR2 SYGVKD. The V gene lost 7 bases and the J gene lost 1 base, with 10 bases spanning the gap. This CDR3 is built from 13 residues. The CDR3 sequence is CAITSSANTEAFF. DNA of the CDR3: TGTGCCATCACGTCATCGGCGAACACTGAAGCTTTCTTT.

V is TRBV4-2 and J is TRBJ2-5; 7 bases match TRBD1. V was clipped by 1 base and J by 5 bases; unmatched bases: 4. Germline V CDR1 and CDR2: LGHNA, YNFKEQ. The length of the CDR3 is 14 residues. CDR3 loop: CASSQAGQDETQYF. DNA of the CDR3: TGTGCCAGCAGCCAAGCCGGACAGGATGAGACCCAGTACTTC.

This clone occurred once. This sequence joins TRBV19 and TRBJ2-3, with D maybe TRBD1 (6 bases). The length of the CDR3 is 16 residues. Between the trimmed V and J ends, which lost 5 bases and 3 bases, there was a span of 18 bases. Germline V gene lookup returns CDR1 LNHDA and CDR2 SQIVND (reference sequence). DNA for the CDR3: TGTGCCAGTAGTGCTAACAGGGTTATAAGGACAGATACGCAGTATTTT. Its protein is CASSANRVIRTDTQYF. The full variable domain, rest sourced from reference TRBV19 and TRBJ2-3, is DGGITQSPKYLFRKEGQNVTLSCEQNLNHDAMYWYRQDPGQGLRLIYYSQIVNDFQKGDIAEGYSVSREKKESFPLTVTSAQKNPTAFYLCASSANRVIRTDTQYFGPGTRLTVL.

J is TRBJ2-3 and V is TRBV9; no firm D call. CDR3 length: 17 amino acids. Germline V gives CDR1 SGDLS, CDR2 YYNGEE. Trimming cost V 0 bases and J 3 bases, with 17 bases left between them. The CDR3 coding sequence is TGTGCCAGCAGCGTAGCGTTGGATCCTAGTATTACAGATACGCAGTATTTT. It is translated as CASSVALDPSITDTQYF.

This clone has only one observation. The rearrangement joins TRBV11-3 to TRBJ2-7, with D unclear. The CDR3 covers 14 residues. CDR1 is SGHNT, CDR2 YENEEA, per germline. Trimming removed 5 bases from V and 5 bases from J, with 16 bases in between. For the CDR3, the DNA is TGTGCCAGCAGCCCCCCCCAAGCCGTCCACGAGCAGTACTTC. Its protein product is CASSPPQAVHEQYF.

The chain has TRBV12-3 or TRBV12-4 and TRBJ2-5; D may be TRBD1 or TRBD2 (7 bases each). Trimming took off 3 bases at V and 5 bases at J, with 10 bases between the two ends. This CDR3 spans 13 amino acids. The CDR3 is CASSFRGGETQYF. The CDR3 DNA is TGTGCCAGCAGTTTCAGGGGGGGGGAGACCCAGTACTTC.

This sequence joins TRBV7-9 and TRBJ2-7, with a weak D call TRBD1 (6 bases). Trimming shortened V by 4 bases and J by 5 bases, and 12 bases separated the two germline ends. Germline V gene lookup returns CDR1 SEHNR and CDR2 FQNEAQ (reference sequence). The length of the CDR3 is 13 residues. The CDR3 DNA reads TGTGCCAGCAGCTACCAGGGGTCGGACGAGCAGTACTTC. It translates to CASSYQGSDEQYF.

The V and J genes are TRBV19 and TRBJ2-1; D gene uncertain. The CDR3 totals 13 residues. V dropped 4 bases and J dropped 5 bases, with 9 bases sitting between them. Per germline, CDR1 LNHDA and CDR2 SQIVND (reference sequence). CDR3 sequence reads: CASSSGPHNEQFF. The CDR3 nucleotides are TGTGCCAGTAGTAGCGGACCCCACAATGAGCAGTTCTTC.

The rearrangement uses TRBV5-6 and TRBJ2-3; D unresolved. Germline V gene data show CDR1 as SGHDT and CDR2 as YYEEEE. V shed 4 bases and J shed 0 bases, with 6 bases lying between them. CDR3 length: 13 amino acids. CDR3 DNA: TGTGCCAGCAGCCTTGGAAGCACAGATACGCAGTATTTT. Translated, it gives CASSLGSTDTQYF.

The chain combines TRBV27 with TRBJ2-5, with no clear D. Germline CDR1 MNHEY, CDR2 SMNVEV (reference sequence). The length of the CDR3 is 13 residues. Trimming pared 4 bases from V and 4 bases from J, leaving 10 bases between. The CDR3 loop is CASSYARRETQYF. The CDR3, as DNA: TGTGCCAGCAGTTATGCTAGGCGAGAGACCCAGTACTTC.

The CDR3 protein is CASSRIDSFSPLHF. CDR3 sequence (DNA): TGTGCCAGCAGCCGAATCGACTCTTTTTCACCCCTCCACTTT. This chain joins TRBV7-8 and TRBJ1-6, with unresolved D. Trimming cost V 5 bases and J 9 bases, with 14 bases left between them. The CDR3 spans 14 residues. Germline lookup yields CDR1 SGHVS and CDR2 FQNEAQ.

The rearrangement joins TRBV30 to TRBJ1-1; a weak D match, TRBD1 (5 bases). The CDR3 runs 13 residues. In germline, CDR1 is GTSNPN, CDR2 SVGIG (reference sequence). Trimming shortened V by 2 bases and J by 0 bases, and 7 bases separated the two germline ends. Here the CDR3 reads CAWSMTVNTEAFF. CDR3 nucleotides: TGTGCCTGGAGTATGACAGTGAACACTGAAGCTTTCTTT.

The chain uses TRBV11-2 and TRBJ1-1; D not resolved. Trimming removed 3 bases from V and 4 bases from J, with 9 bases in between. Germline assignment: CDR1 SGHAT and CDR2 FQNNGV. The CDR3 has 13 residues. CDR3 sequence reads: CASSFGEGTEAFF. The CDR3 bases are TGTGCCAGCAGCTTCGGGGAGGGCACTGAAGCTTTCTTT.

CDR3 DNA sequence: TGTGCCAGCACCCTCGGGACAGGGGGCCATCAGCCCCAGCATTTT. Its translation is CASTLGTGGHQPQHF. This sequence joins TRBV28 and TRBJ1-5; 12 bases are a match to TRBD1. Germline V gene lookup returns CDR1 MDHEN and CDR2 SYDVKM. Unmatched junction bases numbered 6, after V lost 7 bases and J lost 5 bases. This CDR3 contains 15 residues.